These T cell receptor beta chains were read from a single sample in a study of blood T cell repertoires in COVID-19. Measured with immunoSEQ multiplex PCR; TCRdb has only the in-frame clones, and not every one. The sample consists of roughly 110,000 clones, 75% to 95% of them appearing once. Material for sequencing was peripheral blood. The origin of the receptors is a woman aged 30 to 39 with acute or convalescent COVID-19. The CDR3 runs from the conserved cysteine through the conserved F or W. The D gene is left open where the match is weak. Clone size is stated in some rows and not others, as once, few, many or a class when expanded.

V gene	clone size	J gene	D gene	CDR3 DNA	CDR3 protein
TRBV3-1/TRBV3-2	NA	TRBJ1-1	TRBD1	TGTGCCAGCAGCCCTCGACAGGGCATCACTGAAGCTTTCTTT	CASSPRQGITEAFF
TRBV5-6	NA	TRBJ2-1	TRBD2	TGTGCCAGCAGCGGAGGTAGTCTTAGCGGGCGCATGTACAATGAGCAGTTCTTC	CASSGGSLSGRMYNEQFF
TRBV9	NA	TRBJ2-1	NA	TGTGCCAGCAGCGTAGATAGGAGAGGGTCCTACAATGAGCAGTTCTTC	CASSVDRRGSYNEQFF
TRBV24-1	NA	TRBJ2-7	NA	TGTGCCACCAGTGACCCTCCCTTTATGGAGCAGTACTTC	CATSDPPFMEQYF
TRBV5-1	few	TRBJ1-2	TRBD1	TGCGCCAGCAGCTTGGAAGGGACAGCACCCTATGGCTACACCTTC	CASSLEGTAPYGYTF
TRBV11-2	NA	TRBJ2-7	TRBD2	TGTGCCAGCAGCTCCTCACGGGAGGTCTCCCACGAGCAGTACTTC	CASSSSREVSHEQYF
TRBV28	NA	TRBJ1-6	TRBD1	TGTGCCAGCAGTTTCGCCAGGGGGCAGTCACCCCTCCACTTT	CASSFARGQSPLHF
TRBV3-1/TRBV3-2	NA	TRBJ2-3	NA	TGTGCCAGCAGCCTACTAGACACAGATACGCAGTATTTT	CASSLLDTDTQYF
TRBV6-5	NA	TRBJ1-6	NA	TGTGCCAGCATCGAGTACAGGGATAATTCACCCCTCCACTTT	CASIEYRDNSPLHF
TRBV28	NA	TRBJ2-7	TRBD1	TGTGCCACAGGGACAGAGACCTACGAGCAGTACTTC	CATGTETYEQYF
TRBV6-5	NA	TRBJ1-2	NA	TGTGCCAGCGGTCGACAGGCAGACTATGGCTACACCTTC	CASGRQADYGYTF
TRBV6-6	NA	TRBJ2-2	NA	TGTGCCAGCAGTTATACCGGGGGCACCGGGGAGCTGTTTTTT	CASSYTGGTGELFF
TRBV7-3	NA	TRBJ2-3	NA	TGTGCCAGCAGCGCACAACAGGGTTTATCAGATACGCAGTATTTT	CASSAQQGLSDTQYF
TRBV29-1	NA	TRBJ1-3	TRBD1	TGCAGCGTGGTGACAGGGAACTCTGGAAACACCATATATTTT	CSVVTGNSGNTIYF
TRBV27	once	TRBJ1-1	TRBD1	TGTGCCAGCAGTTTTACAGGGGGCGCGGGGAACACTGAAGCTTTCTTT	CASSFTGGAGNTEAFF
TRBV11-2	NA	TRBJ1-1	TRBD1	TGTGCCAGCAGCTGGACAGGCCTTGGCACTGAAGCTTTCTTT	CASSWTGLGTEAFF
TRBV7-9	NA	TRBJ2-3	NA	TGTGCCAGCAGCTTAGGGACAGTCACAGATACGCAGTATTTT	CASSLGTVTDTQYF
TRBV19	once	TRBJ2-7	TRBD1	TGTGCCAGTAGTATCCAACAGGGGGCTAGCGAGCAGTACTTC	CASSIQQGASEQYF
TRBV28	NA	TRBJ1-5	TRBD1	TGTGCCAGCAGTCCGCGGACAGGGGGCGATCAGCCCCAGCATTTT	CASSPRTGGDQPQHF
TRBV7-6	once	TRBJ2-1	TRBD2	TGTGCCAGCAGCCCCACCGAACTAGCGGGAGAGGTTCGAGAGTTCTTC	CASSPTELAGEVREFF
TRBV25-1	NA	TRBJ2-7	NA	TGTGCCAGCAGTGAAGTCGGAGGGGTGTACGAGCAGTACTTC	CASSEVGGVYEQYF
TRBV7-9	NA	TRBJ2-6	NA	TGTGCCAGCAGCTTAGTAGTGAGCTCTGGGGCCAACGTCCTGACTTTC	CASSLVVSSGANVLTF
TRBV20-1	once	TRBJ1-1	NA	TGCAGTGCTACAGGGAACACTGAAGCTTTCTTT	CSATGNTEAFF
TRBV21-1	NA	TRBJ1-5	NA	TGTGCCAGCAGCACGGGACAGGGTTGCAATCAGCCCCAGCATTTT	CASSTGQGCNQPQHF